The TCR beta chain described here comes from a study of vaccination effects on CD4 cells after COVID-19 (dated by TCRdb to 2021 to 2024). Study-wide context: Across the study, the median time from the second dose to post-vaccine sampling was 72 days (range 14 to 241). In both COVID-19 convalescent patients and infection-naive vaccine recipients, the study compared SARS-CoV-2 spike-specific CD4+ TCR repertoires from before mRNA vaccination with those from after it. A total of some eleven COVID-19 convalescent patients and a handful of SARS-CoV-2-naive healthy vaccine recipients were included in the full study. In the study, cultures from other donors were sequenced using the Oncomine TCR Beta short-read assay on an Illumina iSeq 100.

This clone was observed a few times. It has no known antigen specificity. No much larger clone is present one base from it, and per-base qualities are unavailable. Overall study results and their limits: The study was limited by a small number of convalescent patients, and early post-infection timepoints were lacking. In healthy vaccine recipients, vaccine-induced clones were almost all SARS-CoV-2 mono-reactive, with only 1 of 255 cross-reactive with common cold coronaviruses. Marked clonal contraction was observed in both infection-induced and vaccine-induced clones at late post-vaccination timepoints, consistent with waning T cell responses.

Libraries were prepared through the immunoSEQ multiplex PCR assay. DNA from the cultured and isolated CD4+ T cells underwent TCR beta CDR3 sequencing. The paper's data handling went like this. Non-productive TCR sequences were removed, reads were trimmed to the CDR3 region, and CDR3s of at least 7 amino acids were retained. The MANAFEST web app was used to pick out antigen-specific clonotypes by comparing their expansion in peptide wells with that in reference cultures. To count as positive, a clone had to show expansion at FDR<0.05 compared with the reference and with all other wells, an odds ratio above 5, and a frequency above 0.1% in two replicate wells. A clonotype was defined as cross-reactive if the clonotype was significantly expanded both in SARS-CoV-2 spike wells and in at least one common cold coronavirus spike condition. Levenshtein distance calculated with the stringdist R package was used to assess CDR3 similarity, and unrooted trees were constructed with ape in R 3.6.1. Drawn from immuneACCESS, this table holds only the in-frame rearrangements with V and J called that TCRdb kept. Clones are partly lost; checked studies trace under half to an unresolved V gene and leave the rest unexplained. Clonal size and the V and J genes are those of that table, whereas D and trimming came from the DNA. The sample yields fewer than 40,000 clones; approximately 80% were counted once. Clones ranked in the top ten supply roughly 2% of the sample.

In the ViraFEST assay, PBMC were stimulated with viral peptide pools, and TCR sequencing was then used to find antigen-specific CD4+ T cell clonotypes based on their expansion. After 10 days of culture, CD4+ T cells were isolated with the EasySep CD4+ T cell isolation kit. Two doses of either the BNT162b2 or the mRNA-1273 mRNA SARS-CoV-2 vaccine were administered to participants. Negative nucleocapsid antibody results before and after vaccination confirmed that the healthy vaccine recipients had no prior SARS-CoV-2 infection. A few million PBMC per well were cultured with around 10 ug/ml peptides in IMDM containing approximately 4.7% human AB serum, around 10 IU/ml IL-2 and gentamicin. Half of the culture medium was replaced with fresh IL-2-containing medium on days 3 and 7. Unless noted otherwise, every peptide stimulation condition was grown in triplicate wells. Using Ficoll-Paque Plus gradient centrifugation, PBMC were separated from whole blood and then either used fresh or cryopreserved at -140C. The spike proteins of SARS-CoV-2 and of the common cold coronaviruses HCoV-NL63, HCoV-OC43 and HCoV-229E were spanned by overlapping peptide pools. The QIAamp micro DNA kit was used to extract genomic DNA from the cultured CD4+ T cells.

V sheds 1 base and J sheds 4 bases, leaving 8 bases between their ends. The CDR3 runs 14 amino acids, cysteine and phenylalanine included. The sequence is cut down to CDR3 DNA, 42 bases in frame from base 1. CDR1 and CDR2 are read off the germline V gene as SNHLY and FYNNEI. The chain employs TRBV2 and TRBJ1-5; too little of a D gene remains to name it. Here the sequenced sample was CD4+ T cells from PBMCs cultured with HCoV-NL63 spike peptides, taken after COVID-19 vaccination. In the paper's terms, the cell subset or site label means: HCoV-NL63 spike overlapping peptide pool stimulation. This sequence was found in a human donor who received a COVID-19 vaccine. Some clones in this sample may be carry-over from other donors' samples. In nucleotides, the sequence is TGTGCCAGCAGTGAAGGGCGGGAAAATCAGCCCCAGCATTTT. This is translated as CASSEGRENQPQHF.